This TCR beta chain was captured in a study of PD-L1 blockade in urothelial cancer. The wider study: The patients' atezolizumab therapy, 1,200 mg intravenously every 3 weeks, started around 2014. Blood samples had a median of roughly 140,000 T cells.

This clone showed up just once. The junction departs from germline at one end; a sequencing error may be responsible. Germline V gene sequence: CDR1 LGHNT, CDR2 FRNRAP. The CDR3 is 12 residues long. This table comes from immunoSEQ multiplex PCR, and its TCRdb copy is limited to in-frame clones, with some not included. Of 25,000 to 30,000 clones in the sample, approximately 89% are singletons; the top ten hold 3.1%. The clonotype originates from a man aged 50 to 60 with urothelial cancer. Sequencing used PBMCs, obtained around atezolizumab (anti-PD-L1) treatment. This chain joins TRBV12-5 and TRBJ2-7; TRBD1 matches 8 bases. The CDR3 region has the DNA TGTGCTAGTGGTCCCGGGACAGGCCTTTTAAACTTC. This sequence encodes CASGPGTGLLNF.